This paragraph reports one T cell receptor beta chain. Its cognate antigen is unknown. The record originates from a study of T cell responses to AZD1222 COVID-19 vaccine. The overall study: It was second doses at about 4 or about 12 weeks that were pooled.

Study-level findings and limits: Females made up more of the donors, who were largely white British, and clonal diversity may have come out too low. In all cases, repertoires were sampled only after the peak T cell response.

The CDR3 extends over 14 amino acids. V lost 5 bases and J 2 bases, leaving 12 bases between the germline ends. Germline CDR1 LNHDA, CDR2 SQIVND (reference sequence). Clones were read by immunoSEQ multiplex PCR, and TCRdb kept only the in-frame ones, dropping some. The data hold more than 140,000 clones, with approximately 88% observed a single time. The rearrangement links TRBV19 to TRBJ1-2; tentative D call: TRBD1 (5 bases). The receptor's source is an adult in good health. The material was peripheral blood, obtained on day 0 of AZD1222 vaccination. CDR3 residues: CASSFWDGNYGYTF. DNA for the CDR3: TGTGCCAGTAGTTTTTGGGACGGCAACTATGGCTACACCTTC. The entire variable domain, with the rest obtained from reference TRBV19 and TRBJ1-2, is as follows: DGGITQSPKYLFRKEGQNVTLSCEQNLNHDAMYWYRQDPGQGLRLIYYSQIVNDFQKGDIAEGYSVSREKKESFPLTVTSAQKNPTAFYLCASSFWDGNYGYTFGSGTRLTVV.